The entry below describes one T cell receptor beta chain. Its antigen is not identified. Measured with immunoSEQ multiplex PCR; TCRdb has only the in-frame clones, and not every one. This sample has over 80,000 clones, with around 90% found just once. These data originate in a study of OX40 agonist ivuxolimab in advanced cancers. Whole-study findings and limits: Several nonresponders also turned out to have low normalized T-cell clonal expansion.

The CDR3 is made up of 14 amino acids. The germline gives CDR1 MNHEY, CDR2 SMNVEV (reference sequence). The V and J ends lost 0 bases and 4 bases respectively, with 9 bases between them. The sample in question was CD4+ or CD8+ T cells sorted from blood, obtained in a trial of the OX40 agonist ivuxolimab. This chain joins TRBV27 and TRBJ2-5, with D unclear. The clonotype originates from an adult with an advanced solid tumor such as melanoma, head and neck, liver or kidney cancer. CDR3 protein: CASSLSRPLETQYF. The CDR3 bases are TGTGCCAGCAGTTTATCAAGACCACTAGAGACCCAGTACTTC.